These 25 T cell receptor beta chains originate from one sample sequenced in a study of T cells in Graves' hyperthyroidism and ophthalmopathy. What was amplified from RNA transcripts were TCR beta CDR3 regions. With the HTBI primer set, the TCR CDR3 went through a first round of RT-PCR. In TCRdb, the multiplex PCR reads were re-called with MiXCR into one record per CDR3 protein. The sample consists of some 420,000 distinct CDR3 sequences, roughly 13% of them appearing once. Sequencing was carried out using blood. The origin of the receptors is a woman aged 18-29 years with Graves' hyperthyroidism.

The V and J genes are TRBV19 and TRBJ2-4, with TRBD2 matching 7 bases. Trimming at V came to 5 bases and at J to 1 base, leaving 8 bases not matched to a gene. This CDR3 contains 16 residues. CDR1 and CDR2 from the germline V gene are LNHDA and SQIVND (reference sequence). CDR3 residues: CASSSPLLAAKNIQYF. Here the CDR3 DNA reads TGTGCCAGTAGTTCCCCCTTACTAGCGGCCAAAAACATTCAGTACTTC. Using reference TRBV19 and TRBJ2-4 for the parts outside the CDR3, the full variable domain is DGGITQSPKYLFRKEGQNVTLSCEQNLNHDAMYWYRQDPGQGLRLIYYSQIVNDFQKGDIAEGYSVSREKKESFPLTVTSAQKNPTAFYLCASSSPLLAAKNIQYFGAGTRLSVL.

V gene TRBV5-6 combines with J gene TRBJ2-3; TRBD2 matches 9 bases. The germline CDR1 and CDR2 sequences are SGHDT and YYEEEE. The CDR3 is 17 amino acids. V was pared by 4 bases and J by 5 bases, with 14 bases of the junction left unmatched. The CDR3 DNA follows: TGTGCCAGCAGCCGAAGATTTAGCGGGAGAGGTAGAGATACGCAGTATTTT. Translated: CASSRRFSGRGRDTQYF.

The V call is TRBV11-2, the J call TRBJ1-5; D unclear. The CDR3 has 14 residues. The germline CDR1 and CDR2 sequences are SGHAT and FQNNGV. Trimming took 0 bases from V and 4 from J, leaving 7 bases between them. CDR3 bases: TGTGCCAGCAGCTTAGATATGGGGAATCAGCCCCAGCATTTT. Protein: CASSLDMGNQPQHF.

This clonotype was recorded a few times. The chain has TRBV20-1 and TRBJ2-2; D is unresolved. The germline V gene encodes CDR1 DFQATT and CDR2 SNEGSKA (reference sequence). The CDR3 has 15 residues. The ends were cut back, 2 bases at V and 0 bases at J, with 10 bases in the middle. Here the CDR3 DNA reads TGCAGTGCTAGACGTGACAACGCGAACACCGGGGAGCTGTTTTTT. As protein: CSARRDNANTGELFF.

CDR3 in amino acids: CASSSRTETGELFF. Written as DNA, the CDR3 is TGCGCCAGCAGCTCCCGGACAGAAACCGGGGAGCTGTTTTTT. This chain connects TRBV5-1 to TRBJ2-2; the D gene is possibly TRBD1 (6 bases). The ends were cut back, 3 bases at V and 5 bases at J, with 11 bases in the middle. Germline V gene data show CDR1 as SGHRS and CDR2 as YFSETQ. CDR3 size: 14 residues.

This clonotype has a count of ten or more. The rearrangement links TRBV20-1 to TRBJ2-7, with D possibly TRBD2 on 5 matching bases. There are 13 residues in the CDR3. The V and J ends lost 3 bases and 0 bases respectively, with 9 bases between them. The germline CDR1 and CDR2 sequences are DFQATT and SNEGSKA (reference sequence). CDR3 DNA: TGCAGTGCTAGGCTAGCCATCTCCTACGAGCAGTACTTC. Its protein product is CSARLAISYEQYF.

CDR3 in amino acids: CASSGAFTEAFF. CDR3 nucleotide sequence: TGTGCCAGCAGTGGAGCATTCACTGAAGCTTTCTTT. The chain employs TRBV6-1 and TRBJ1-1, with unresolved D. This CDR3 comprises 12 residues. Trimming took off 4 bases at V and 4 bases at J, with 7 bases between the two ends. From germline, CDR1 is MNHNS and CDR2 SASEGT.

This clonotype was counted many times. This chain connects TRBV3-1 to TRBJ1-3; D not resolved. Germline V lookup: CDR1 LGHDT, CDR2 YNNKEL (reference sequence). CDR3 length: 17 amino acids. Trimming shortened V by 1 base and J by 6 bases, and 19 bases separated the two germline ends. The CDR3 reads CASSQGPGDYAENTIYF. As DNA, the CDR3 is TGTGCCAGCAGCCAAGGCCCCGGCGACTACGCTGAAAACACCATATATTTT.

This clonotype was observed many times. This chain connects TRBV6-1 to TRBJ1-5, with 7 bases that match TRBD1. This CDR3 spans 15 amino acids. Trimming at V came to 4 bases and at J to 1 base, leaving 4 bases not matched to a gene. CDR1 MNHNS and CDR2 SASEGT come from the germline V gene. The CDR3 region has the DNA TGTGCCAGCAGTGTGGCAGGGGGAAGCAATCAGCCCCAGCATTTT. Translated: CASSVAGGSNQPQHF.

The gene calls are TRBV20-1 and TRBJ2-5; possibly TRBD2 for D (6 bases). CDR1 is DFQATT, CDR2 SNEGSKA, per germline (reference sequence). This CDR3 spans 14 amino acids. Trimming cost V 0 bases and J 4 bases, with 12 bases left between them. CDR3 nucleotides: TGCAGTGCTAGAGAAGGTGCGGGAAGAGAGACCCAGTACTTC. Translating gives CSAREGAGRETQYF.

The V call is TRBV27, the J call TRBJ2-7; perhaps TRBD1 as D (6 bases). Trimming took off 1 base at V and 7 bases at J, with 17 bases between the two ends. Germline loops: CDR1 MNHEY, CDR2 SMNVEV (reference sequence). CDR3 size: 15 residues. CDR3 amino acids: CASSLFGRDTGEQYF. CDR3 DNA: TGTGCCAGCAGTTTATTTGGCAGGGACACCGGGGAGCAGTACTTC.

This clonotype was counted ten times or more. This sequence joins TRBV15 and TRBJ2-7; 8 bases match TRBD1. This CDR3 spans 16 amino acids. V lost 3 bases to trimming and J lost 2 bases; unmatched junction nucleotides: 9. Germline assignment: CDR1 LNHNV and CDR2 YYDKDF (reference sequence). CDR3 nucleotide sequence: TGTGCCACCAGCAGTACCGGGACAGGTCTTACCTACGAGCAGTACTTC. Translating gives CATSSTGTGLTYEQYF.

This clonotype was seen repeatedly, ten times or more. The rearrangement joins TRBV5-1 to TRBJ1-1, with 8 bases fitting TRBD1. Germline V CDR1 and CDR2: SGHRS, YFSETQ. V gave up 4 bases and J gave up 5 bases; unmatched junction bases: 10. This CDR3 has 15 amino acids. CDR3 sequence (DNA): TGCGCCAGCAGCCCTTGGACAGGGAGTAATACTGAAGCTTTCTTT. It is translated as CASSPWTGSNTEAFF.

The chain carries TRBV20-1 and TRBJ2-1; no clear D gene. Germline V gives CDR1 DFQATT, CDR2 SNEGSKA (reference sequence). Trimming took 2 bases from V and 4 from J, leaving 6 bases between them. The CDR3 covers 12 residues. In DNA form, the CDR3 reads TGCAGTGCTAGACTCCTTTACAATGAGCAGTTCTTC. It is translated as CSARLLYNEQFF.

In this sample, this clonotype turned up a few times. The chain employs TRBV3-1 and TRBJ2-6; 8 nucleotides match TRBD1. Germline V lookup: CDR1 LGHDT, CDR2 YNNKEL (reference sequence). The V and J ends lost 0 bases and 3 bases, in that order; junction bases with no gene match: 4. This CDR3 is 17 amino acids long. The CDR3 DNA reads TGTGCCAGCAGCCAAGACAGGGGGCTGAGTGGGGCCAACGTCCTGACTTTC. It yields the protein CASSQDRGLSGANVLTF.

This clonotype was seen more than once but under ten times. The chain uses TRBV27 and TRBJ2-1; TRBD2 aligns across 7 bases. Germline V gives CDR1 MNHEY, CDR2 SMNVEV (reference sequence). The CDR3 is made up of 14 amino acids. After removal of 2 bases from V and 9 bases from J, the junction contained 7 bases not matched to a gene. This CDR3 is CASSLGLGSLEQFF. The DNA of the CDR3 is TGTGCCAGCAGTTTAGGACTAGGGTCCCTTGAGCAGTTCTTC.

This clonotype was seen many times. This chain joins TRBV9 and TRBJ2-1; TRBD2 matches at 12 bases. CDR1 and CDR2 from the germline V gene are SGDLS and YYNGEE. The CDR3 runs to 16 residues. V lost 3 bases and J lost 5; bases outside the gene matches: 6. CDR3 sequence reads: CASSGLAGGPNNEQFF. In DNA form, the CDR3 reads TGTGCCAGCAGCGGGCTAGCGGGAGGGCCAAACAATGAGCAGTTCTTC.

The V gene is TRBV6-2 or TRBV6-3, the J gene TRBJ2-7; tentatively, D is TRBD1 or TRBD2 (5 bases each). The V end lost 4 bases, the J end lost 6 bases, and 16 bases lay between the germline ends. This CDR3 has 14 amino acids. The germline CDR1 and CDR2 sequences are MNHEY and SVGEGT. Here the CDR3 reads CASSSPGPRGEQYF. The CDR3 coding sequence is TGTGCCAGCAGTTCTCCGGGACCGCGCGGCGAGCAGTACTTC.

This clonotype was seen ten or more times. Written as DNA, the CDR3 is TGTGCCAGCAGTTTTCCTAGCGGGACTCGAGAGCAGTTCTTC. It yields the protein CASSFPSGTREQFF. The chain couples TRBV28 to TRBJ2-1; 9 positions match TRBD2. Germline V CDR1 and CDR2: MDHEN, SYDVKM. V dropped 3 bases and J dropped 10; count of bases not matched to a gene: 7. There are 14 residues in the CDR3.

CDR3 protein: CASASQGYAKNIQYF. CDR3 in DNA: TGTGCCAGCGCTAGCCAGGGGTATGCCAAAAACATTCAGTACTTC. This sequence joins TRBV28 and TRBJ2-4; D is perhaps TRBD1 (6 bases). Germline lookup yields CDR1 MDHEN and CDR2 SYDVKM. The CDR3 has 15 amino acids. The V gene lost 8 bases and the J gene lost 1 base, with 15 bases spanning the gap. Together with reference TRBV28 and TRBJ2-4, the CDR3 gives the full variable domain: DVKVTQSSRYLVKRTGEKVFLECVQDMDHENMFWYRQDPGLGLRLIYFSYDVKMKEKGDIPEGYSVSREKKERFSLILESASTNQTSMYLCASASQGYAKNIQYFGAGTRLSVL.

This clonotype was counted ten times or more. The chain combines TRBV5-5 with TRBJ1-1; D gene ambiguous. Germline values: CDR1 SGHKS, CDR2 YYEKEE (reference sequence). The ends were cut back, 4 bases at V and 0 bases at J, with 10 bases in the middle. The CDR3 is 14 amino acids. In DNA form, the CDR3 reads TGTGCCAGCAGCATCGGAGGGATGAACACTGAAGCTTTCTTT. The encoded protein is CASSIGGMNTEAFF.

As regards this clonotype: This may arise from a read error, as a much more abundant clone is one base away. The V call is TRBV6-1, the J call TRBJ2-1, with 10 bases that match TRBD1. The CDR3 contains 15 residues. V shed 2 bases and J 10 bases; nucleotides not matched to a gene: 8. Germline V gene data show CDR1 as MNHNS and CDR2 as SASEGT. The DNA of the CDR3 is TGTGCCAGCAGTGAAATGGGACAGGGGCCTTTCGAGCAGTTCTTC. Its protein product is CASSEMGQGPFEQFF.

A word on this clonotype: This could be a read error, since a much larger clone is one nucleotide away. The chain uses TRBV5-6 and TRBJ2-5; the match to TRBD2 covers 9 bases. Germline lookup yields CDR1 SGHDT and CDR2 YYEEEE. The CDR3 covers 15 residues. CDR3 nucleotide sequence: TGTGCCAGCAGCCTCCTCTTAGCGGGAGACGAGACCAAGTACTTC. Amino acids: CASSLLLAGDETKYF.

Many counts were recorded for this clonotype. The chain couples TRBV11-3 to TRBJ2-1; D unclear. CDR1 and CDR2 (germline): SGHNT, YENEEA. Trimming removed 2 bases at V and 9 bases at J, with 2 bases between. The CDR3 totals 10 residues. The chain's CDR3 is CASSLFEQFF. CDR3 bases: TGTGCCAGCAGCTTATTTGAGCAGTTCTTC. Drawing the rest from reference TRBV11-3 and TRBJ2-1, the complete variable domain is EAGVVQSPRYKIIEKKQPVAFWCNPISGHNTLYWYLQNLGQGPELLIRYENEEAVDDSQLPKDRFSAERLKGVDSTLKIQPAELGDSAVYLCASSLFEQFFGPGTRLTVL.

This clonotype was seen many times. The chain has TRBV28 and TRBJ1-5, with D possibly TRBD1 on 5 matching bases. Trimming removed 3 bases at V and 2 bases at J, with 11 bases between. Germline V gene data show CDR1 as MDHEN and CDR2 as SYDVKM. CDR3 length: 15 amino acids. CDR3 nucleotides: TGTGCCAGCAGTTTGGGAGGGGATGGCAATCAGCCCCAGCATTTT. This gives the protein CASSLGGDGNQPQHF.